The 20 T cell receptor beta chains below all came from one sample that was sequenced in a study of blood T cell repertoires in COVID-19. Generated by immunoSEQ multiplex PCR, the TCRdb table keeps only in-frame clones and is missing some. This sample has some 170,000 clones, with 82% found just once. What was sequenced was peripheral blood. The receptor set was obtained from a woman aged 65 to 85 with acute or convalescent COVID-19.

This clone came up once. The chain's CDR3 is CASTDVTRPGTEAFF. CDR3 DNA: TGTGCCAGTACCGACGTCACCAGGCCGGGGACAGAAGCTTTCTTT. The chain employs TRBV19 and TRBJ1-1; perhaps TRBD1 as D (6 bases). This CDR3 is built from 15 residues. Trimming took off 7 bases at V and 8 bases at J, with 23 bases between the two ends. Germline V gene sequence: CDR1 LNHDA, CDR2 SQIVND (reference sequence).

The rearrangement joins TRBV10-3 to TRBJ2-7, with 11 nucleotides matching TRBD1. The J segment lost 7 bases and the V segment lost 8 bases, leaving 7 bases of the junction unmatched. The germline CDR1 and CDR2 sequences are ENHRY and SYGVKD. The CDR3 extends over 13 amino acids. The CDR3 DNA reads TGTGCCATCCGAGGACAGGGGGCTTTTGAGCAGTACTTC. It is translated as CAIRGQGAFEQYF.

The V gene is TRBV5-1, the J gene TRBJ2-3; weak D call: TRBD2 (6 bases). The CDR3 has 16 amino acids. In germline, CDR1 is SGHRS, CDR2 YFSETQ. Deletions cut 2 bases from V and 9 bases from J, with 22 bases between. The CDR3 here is CASSFFASGPAGTQYF. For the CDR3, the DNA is TGCGCCAGCAGCTTCTTTGCCAGCGGGCCCGCCGGGACGCAGTATTTT.

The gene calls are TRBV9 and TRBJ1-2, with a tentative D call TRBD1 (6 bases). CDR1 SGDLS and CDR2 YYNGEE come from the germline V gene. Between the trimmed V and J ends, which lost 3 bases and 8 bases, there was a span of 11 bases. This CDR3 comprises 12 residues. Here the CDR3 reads CASSAGVWGYTF. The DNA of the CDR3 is TGTGCCAGCAGCGCAGGGGTATGGGGCTACACCTTC.

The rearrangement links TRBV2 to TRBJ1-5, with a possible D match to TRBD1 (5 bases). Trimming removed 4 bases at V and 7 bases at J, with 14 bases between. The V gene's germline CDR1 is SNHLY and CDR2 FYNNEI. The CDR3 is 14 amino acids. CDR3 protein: CASSAGGVRQPQHF. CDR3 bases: TGTGCCAGCAGTGCTGGAGGGGTAAGGCAGCCCCAGCATTTT.

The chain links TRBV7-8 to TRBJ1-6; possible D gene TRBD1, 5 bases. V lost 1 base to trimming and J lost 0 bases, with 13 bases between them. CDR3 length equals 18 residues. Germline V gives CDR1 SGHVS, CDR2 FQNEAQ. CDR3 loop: CASSLGQGQSSYNSPLHF. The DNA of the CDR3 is TGTGCCAGCAGCTTAGGGCAGGGTCAGAGCTCCTATAATTCACCCCTCCACTTT.

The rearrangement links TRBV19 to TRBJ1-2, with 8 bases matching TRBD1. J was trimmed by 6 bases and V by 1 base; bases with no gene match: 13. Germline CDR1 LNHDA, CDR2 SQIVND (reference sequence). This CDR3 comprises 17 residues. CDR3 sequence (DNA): TGTGCCAGTAGTATAGGGCCCCTTATGACAGGGGCGGATGGCTACACCTTC. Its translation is CASSIGPLMTGADGYTF.

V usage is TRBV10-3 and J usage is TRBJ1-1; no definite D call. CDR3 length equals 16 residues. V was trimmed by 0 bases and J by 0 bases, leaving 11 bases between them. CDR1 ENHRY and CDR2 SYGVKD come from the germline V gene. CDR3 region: CAISESAAVMNTEAFF. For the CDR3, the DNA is TGTGCCATCAGTGAGTCTGCGGCGGTAATGAACACTGAAGCTTTCTTT.

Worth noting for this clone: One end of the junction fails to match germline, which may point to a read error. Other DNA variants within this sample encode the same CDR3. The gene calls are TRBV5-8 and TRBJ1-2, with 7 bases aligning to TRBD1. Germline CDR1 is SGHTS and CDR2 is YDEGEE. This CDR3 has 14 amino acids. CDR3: CASSWTGANYGYTF. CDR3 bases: TGTGCCAGTAGCTGGACAGGAGCTAACTATGGCTACACCTTC.

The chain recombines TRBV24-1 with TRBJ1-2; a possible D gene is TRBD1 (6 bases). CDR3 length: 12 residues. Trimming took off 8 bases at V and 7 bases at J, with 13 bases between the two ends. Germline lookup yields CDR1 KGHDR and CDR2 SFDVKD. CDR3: CATMEQGTGYTF. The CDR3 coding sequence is TGTGCCACCATGGAACAGGGTACTGGCTACACCTTC.

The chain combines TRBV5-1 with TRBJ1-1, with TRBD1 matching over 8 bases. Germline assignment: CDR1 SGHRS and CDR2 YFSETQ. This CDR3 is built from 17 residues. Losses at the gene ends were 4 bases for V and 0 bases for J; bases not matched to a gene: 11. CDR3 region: CASSLYYGQGLNTEAFF. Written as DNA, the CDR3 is TGCGCCAGCAGCCTTTACTACGGACAGGGATTGAACACTGAAGCTTTCTTT.

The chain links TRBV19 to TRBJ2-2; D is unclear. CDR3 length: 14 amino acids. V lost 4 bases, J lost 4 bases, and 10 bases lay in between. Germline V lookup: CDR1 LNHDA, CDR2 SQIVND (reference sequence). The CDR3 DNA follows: TGTGCCAGTAGTACCCAACGGTTCACCGGGGAGCTGTTTTTT. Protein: CASSTQRFTGELFF.

The CDR3 nucleotides read TGCAGCGTTGGCGACAGGGCTAACACTGAAGCTTTCTTT. Protein sequence: CSVGDRANTEAFF. The chain joins TRBV29-1 to TRBJ1-1; 7 bases are shared with TRBD1. There are 13 residues in the CDR3. Trimming took 4 bases from V and 2 from J; bases not matched to a gene: 4. Germline CDR1 and CDR2: SQVTM and ANQGSEA.

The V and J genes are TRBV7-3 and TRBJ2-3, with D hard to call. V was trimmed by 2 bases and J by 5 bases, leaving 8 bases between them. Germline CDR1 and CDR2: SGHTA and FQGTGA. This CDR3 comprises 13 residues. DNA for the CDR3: TGTGCCAGCAGCTTAGGGCCTGGAGATACGCAGTATTTT. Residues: CASSLGPGDTQYF.

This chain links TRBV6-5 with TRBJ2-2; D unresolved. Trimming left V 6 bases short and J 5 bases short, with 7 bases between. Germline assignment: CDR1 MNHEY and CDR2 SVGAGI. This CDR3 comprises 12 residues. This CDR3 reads CASSPGTGELFF. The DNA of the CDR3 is TGTGCCAGCAGCCCCGGGACCGGGGAGCTGTTTTTT.

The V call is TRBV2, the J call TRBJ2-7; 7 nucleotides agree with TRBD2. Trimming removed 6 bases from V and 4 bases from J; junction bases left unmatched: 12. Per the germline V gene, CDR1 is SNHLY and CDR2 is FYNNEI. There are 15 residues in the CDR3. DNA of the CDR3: TGTGCCAGCAGGGAGTGGGCGGGGGTCCAATACGAGCAGTACTTC. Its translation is CASREWAGVQYEQYF.

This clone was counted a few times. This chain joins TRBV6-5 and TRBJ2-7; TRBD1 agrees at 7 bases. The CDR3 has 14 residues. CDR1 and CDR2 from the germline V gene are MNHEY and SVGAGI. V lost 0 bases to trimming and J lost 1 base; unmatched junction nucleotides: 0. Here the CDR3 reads CASSYSDRSYEQYF. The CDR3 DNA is TGTGCCAGCAGTTACTCGGACAGGTCCTACGAGCAGTACTTC.

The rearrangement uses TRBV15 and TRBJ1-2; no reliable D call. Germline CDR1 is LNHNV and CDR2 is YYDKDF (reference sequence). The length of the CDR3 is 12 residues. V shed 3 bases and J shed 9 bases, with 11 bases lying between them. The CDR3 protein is CATSRGSDSYTF. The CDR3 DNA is TGTGCCACCAGCAGGGGTTCAGACAGCTACACCTTC. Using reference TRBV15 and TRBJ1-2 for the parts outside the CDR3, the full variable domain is DAMVIQNPRYQVTQFGKPVTLSCSQTLNHNVMYWYQQKSSQAPKLLFHYYDKDFNNEADTPDNFQSRRPNTSFCFLDIRSPGLGDTAMYLCATSRGSDSYTFGSGTRLTVV.

CDR3 coding DNA: TGTGCCAGCAGGCTACGTCTGGGCCAGCCCTCTGGGGCCAACGTCCTGACTTTC. It is translated as CASRLRLGQPSGANVLTF. V gene TRBV27 combines with J gene TRBJ2-6; D ambiguous. The CDR3 loop spans 18 amino acids. Per germline, CDR1 MNHEY and CDR2 SMNVEV (reference sequence). Trimming stripped 6 bases from V and 0 bases from J, with 18 bases between.

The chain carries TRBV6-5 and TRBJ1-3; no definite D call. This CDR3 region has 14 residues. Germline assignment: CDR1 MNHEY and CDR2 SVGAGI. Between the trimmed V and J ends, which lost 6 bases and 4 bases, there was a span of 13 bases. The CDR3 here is CASSTRVKGNTIYF. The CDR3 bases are TGTGCCAGCAGCACTAGAGTAAAGGGAAACACCATATATTTT.